The present T cell receptor (beta chain) was sequenced within a study of long-term antiretroviral therapy in people with HIV. An immunoSEQ assay, version v3.0, was performed at survey level. Using immunoSEQ multiplex PCR, the repertoire was profiled, and TCRdb retains in-frame clones only, with some absent. The sample shows under 4,000 clones, nearly 90% of them seen only once. The receptor was derived from a woman between 45 and 60 years old with HIV. The starting material was unsorted PBMCs, obtained 0.3 years after starting antiretroviral therapy.

Here the CDR3 DNA reads TGTGCCAGCAGCTTGGACAGCTTTGGAAACACCATATATTTT. Residues: CASSLDSFGNTIYF. This chain joins TRBV7-2 and TRBJ1-3; a weak D match, TRBD1 (6 bases). The germline V gene encodes CDR1 SGHTA and CDR2 FQGNSA. This CDR3 comprises 14 residues. V was cut by 3 bases and J by 3 bases, with 9 bases left in between.